These 7 T cell receptor beta chains originate from one sample sequenced in a study of T cell changes during pregnancy in multiple sclerosis. Here immunoSEQ multiplex PCR was the method, and the copy in TCRdb shows in-frame clones only, minus some. The sample comprises 55,000 to 75,000 clones, over 85% of which are singletons, and 3% to 4% rests with the top ten. Material: CD8+ T cells from peripheral blood mononuclear cells, obtained in the second trimester of pregnancy. Receptors were obtained from a female donor with multiple sclerosis, enrolled in a pregnancy study.

The chain links TRBV11-2 to TRBJ2-7, with 9 bases that match TRBD2. V trimming: 0 bases; J trimming: 2 bases; junction bases outside the gene matches: 2. Per germline, CDR1 SGHAT and CDR2 FQNNGV. The CDR3 has 15 residues. The CDR3 DNA sequence: TGTGCCAGCAGCTTAGAGGCTAGCGGGACCTACGAGCAGTACTTC. Protein: CASSLEASGTYEQYF. Based on the CDR3 plus reference TRBV11-2 and TRBJ2-7, the full variable domain is EAGVAQSPRYKIIEKRQSVAFWCNPISGHATLYWYQQILGQGPKLLIQFQNNGVVDDSQLPKDRFSAERLKGVDSTLKIQPAKLEDSAVYLCASSLEASGTYEQYFGPGTRLTVT.

The chain carries TRBV10-3 and TRBJ2-7; 9 bases match TRBD1. J lost 2 bases, V lost 6 bases, and 14 bases had no gene match. CDR1 and CDR2 (germline): ENHRY, SYGVKD. This CDR3 is built from 17 residues. CDR3 bases: TGTGCCATCAGGACCGGGACAGGGACTACTAAGGCCTACGAGCAGTACTTC. Protein sequence: CAIRTGTGTTKAYEQYF.

The V call is TRBV6-6, the J call TRBJ1-2, with TRBD1 matching over 7 bases. Germline V lookup: CDR1 MNHNY, CDR2 SVGAGI (reference sequence). The CDR3 consists of 15 residues. The V and J ends lost 6 bases and 4 bases, in that order; junction bases with no gene match: 11. The chain's CDR3 is CASSQGAGGFYGYTF. The CDR3 DNA reads TGTGCCAGCAGCCAAGGGGCAGGGGGTTTCTATGGCTACACCTTC.

The chain recombines TRBV7-6 with TRBJ2-5; weak D call: TRBD1 (6 bases). The CDR3 sequence is 15 residues long. V was cut by 2 bases and J by 2 bases, with 12 bases left in between. The germline V gene has CDR1 SGHVS and CDR2 FNYEAQ. In DNA, the CDR3 is TGTGCCAGCAGCTTAATACCCACAGGGCAAGAGACCCAGTACTTC. Amino acid sequence: CASSLIPTGQETQYF.

V and J are TRBV6-1 and TRBJ1-4, with 7 bases aligning to TRBD1. V lost 4 bases and J lost 0; bases outside the gene matches: 5. The CDR3 loop spans 16 amino acids. Germline V lookup: CDR1 MNHNS, CDR2 SASEGT. The CDR3, as DNA: TGTGCCAGCAGTGGACAGGGTCCCACAACTAATGAAAAACTGTTTTTT. Amino acids: CASSGQGPTTNEKLFF.

This clone was seen only once. The chain combines TRBV4-1 with TRBJ2-4, with a possible D match to TRBD2 (5 bases). Trimming stripped 2 bases from V and 8 bases from J, with 13 bases between. CDR3 length: 14 amino acids. CDR1 MGHRA and CDR2 YSYEKL come from the germline V gene. The CDR3, as DNA: TGCGCCAGCAGCCAAAAAGGAGGCTGGGACATTCAGTACTTC. As protein: CASSQKGGWDIQYF.

This rearrangement joins TRBV19 to TRBJ2-3; 14 positions agree with TRBD2. This CDR3 spans 21 amino acids. V shed 4 bases and J 2 bases; nucleotides not matched to a gene: 17. CDR1 is LNHDA, CDR2 SQIVND, per germline (reference sequence). Here the CDR3 DNA reads TGTGCCAGTAGTACCCCCCTACCGGGACTAGCGGGAGAAGCCCCCACAGATACGCAGTATTTT. Translation: CASSTPLPGLAGEAPTDTQYF.